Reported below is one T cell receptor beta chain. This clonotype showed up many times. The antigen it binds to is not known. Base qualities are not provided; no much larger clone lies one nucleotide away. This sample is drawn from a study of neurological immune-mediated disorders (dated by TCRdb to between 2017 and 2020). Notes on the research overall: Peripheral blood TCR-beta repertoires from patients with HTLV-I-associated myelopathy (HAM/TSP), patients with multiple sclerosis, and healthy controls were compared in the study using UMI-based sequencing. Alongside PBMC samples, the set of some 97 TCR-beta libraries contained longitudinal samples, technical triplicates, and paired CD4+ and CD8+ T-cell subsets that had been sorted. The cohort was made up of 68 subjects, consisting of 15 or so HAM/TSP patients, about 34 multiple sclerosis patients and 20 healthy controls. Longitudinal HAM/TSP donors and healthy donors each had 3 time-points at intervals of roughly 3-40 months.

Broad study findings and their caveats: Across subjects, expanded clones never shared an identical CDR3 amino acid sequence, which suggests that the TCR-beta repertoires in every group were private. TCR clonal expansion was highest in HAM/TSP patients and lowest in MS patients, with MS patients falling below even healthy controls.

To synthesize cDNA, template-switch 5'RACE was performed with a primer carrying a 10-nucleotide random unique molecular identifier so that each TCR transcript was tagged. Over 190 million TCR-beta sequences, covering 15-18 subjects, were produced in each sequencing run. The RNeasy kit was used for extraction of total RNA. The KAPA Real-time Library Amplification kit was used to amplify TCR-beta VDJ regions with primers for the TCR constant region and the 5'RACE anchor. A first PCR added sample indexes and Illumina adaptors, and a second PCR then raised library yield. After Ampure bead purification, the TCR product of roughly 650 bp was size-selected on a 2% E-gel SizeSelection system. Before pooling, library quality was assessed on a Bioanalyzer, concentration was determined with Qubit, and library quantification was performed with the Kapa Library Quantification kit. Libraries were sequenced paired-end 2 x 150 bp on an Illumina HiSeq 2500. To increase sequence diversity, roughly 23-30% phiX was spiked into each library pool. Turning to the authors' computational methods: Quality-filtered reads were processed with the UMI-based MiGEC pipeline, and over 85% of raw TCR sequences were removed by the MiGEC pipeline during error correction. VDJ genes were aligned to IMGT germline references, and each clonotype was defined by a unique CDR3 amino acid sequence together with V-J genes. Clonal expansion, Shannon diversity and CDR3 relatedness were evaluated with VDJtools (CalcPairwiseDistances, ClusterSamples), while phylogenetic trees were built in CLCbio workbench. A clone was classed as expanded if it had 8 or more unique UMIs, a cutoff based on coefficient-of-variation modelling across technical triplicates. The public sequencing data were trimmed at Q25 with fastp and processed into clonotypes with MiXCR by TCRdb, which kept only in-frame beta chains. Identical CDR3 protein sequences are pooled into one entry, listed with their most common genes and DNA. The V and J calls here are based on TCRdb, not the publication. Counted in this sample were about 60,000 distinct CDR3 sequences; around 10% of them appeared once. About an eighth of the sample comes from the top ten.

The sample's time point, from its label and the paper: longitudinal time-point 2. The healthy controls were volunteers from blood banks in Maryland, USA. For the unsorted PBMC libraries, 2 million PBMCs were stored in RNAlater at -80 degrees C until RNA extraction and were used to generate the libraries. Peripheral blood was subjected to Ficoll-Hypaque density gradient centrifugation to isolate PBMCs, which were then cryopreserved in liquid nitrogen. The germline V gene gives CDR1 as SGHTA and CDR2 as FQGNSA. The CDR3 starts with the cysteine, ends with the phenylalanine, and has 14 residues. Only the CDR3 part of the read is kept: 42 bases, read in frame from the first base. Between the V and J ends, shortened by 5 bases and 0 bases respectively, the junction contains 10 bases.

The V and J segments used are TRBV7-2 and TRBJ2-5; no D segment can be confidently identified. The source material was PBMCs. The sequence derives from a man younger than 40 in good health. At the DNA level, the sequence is TGTGCCAGCAGCCCGCGAGCAGACCAAGAGACCCAGTACTTC. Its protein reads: CASSPRADQETQYF.